The clone carrying this TCR beta chain was counted a few times. This record comes from a study of T-cell reconstitution after alpha-beta-depleted transplantation in children. V lost 5 bases, J lost 0 bases, and 8 bases lay in between. The germline gives CDR1 LGHDT, CDR2 YNNKEL (reference sequence). This CDR3 has 14 amino acids. TCRbeta library construction was performed incorporating unique molecular identifiers. TCRdb reprocessed the PCR reads with MiXCR, giving one entry per CDR3 protein. The top ten clones hold 5% to 6.5% of a sample with approximately 400,000 distinct CDR3 sequences, about 11% of them seen once.

This chain joins TRBV3-1 and TRBJ2-4; possible D gene TRBD2, 5 bases. The receptor comes from a human donor who donated a stem cell graft to a child with acute myeloid leukemia. The sample consisted of PBMCs from the stem cell graft donor, taken from the stem cell graft. The CDR3 bases are TGTGCCAGCAGCATAGGACTAGCCAAAAACATTCAGTACTTC. Its protein product is CASSIGLAKNIQYF.